The text below deals with one T cell receptor beta chain. Its target is unknown. These data belong to a study of OX40 agonist ivuxolimab in advanced cancers. Points from the study as a whole: Clonal expansion was seen in CD4+ and CD8+ blood T cells by week 6 at 0.1 to 3.0 mg/kg.

CDR3 length equals 14 residues. J lost 11 bases, V lost 2 bases, and 9 bases had no gene match. Germline V CDR1 and CDR2: MDHEN, SYDVKM. Sequencing was performed with immunoSEQ multiplex PCR; in TCRdb, only in-frame clones are kept and a portion is missing. The repertoire includes 45,000 to 65,000 clones, about nine tenths of them detected once, and less than 2% sits in the top ten. The source material was CD4+ or CD8+ T cells sorted from blood, sampled in a trial of the OX40 agonist ivuxolimab. The chain combines TRBV28 with TRBJ1-1; TRBD1 agrees at 9 bases. This sequence originates from an adult with an advanced solid tumor such as melanoma, head and neck, liver or kidney cancer. The CDR3 nucleotides read TGTGCCAGCAGTTTAAGTGGACAGGGGACGACGGCTTTCTTT. This translates into CASSLSGQGTTAFF.